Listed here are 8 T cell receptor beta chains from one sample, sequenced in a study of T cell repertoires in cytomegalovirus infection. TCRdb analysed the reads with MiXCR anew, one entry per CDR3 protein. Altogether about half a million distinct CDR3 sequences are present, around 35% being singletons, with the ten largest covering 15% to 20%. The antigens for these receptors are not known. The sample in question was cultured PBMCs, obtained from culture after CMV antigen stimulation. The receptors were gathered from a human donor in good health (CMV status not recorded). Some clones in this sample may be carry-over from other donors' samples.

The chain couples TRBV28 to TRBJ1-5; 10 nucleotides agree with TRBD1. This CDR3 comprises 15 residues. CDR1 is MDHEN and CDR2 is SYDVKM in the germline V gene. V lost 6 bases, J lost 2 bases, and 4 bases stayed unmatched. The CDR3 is CASRTGTGGNQPQHF. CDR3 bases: TGTGCCAGCAGAACCGGGACAGGGGGCAATCAGCCCCAGCATTTT.

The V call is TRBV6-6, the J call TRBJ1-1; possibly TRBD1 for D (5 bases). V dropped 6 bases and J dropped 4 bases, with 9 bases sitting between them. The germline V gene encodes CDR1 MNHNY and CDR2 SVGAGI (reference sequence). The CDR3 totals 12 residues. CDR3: CASSWGSTEAFF. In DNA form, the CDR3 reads TGTGCCAGCAGCTGGGGGAGCACTGAAGCTTTCTTT.

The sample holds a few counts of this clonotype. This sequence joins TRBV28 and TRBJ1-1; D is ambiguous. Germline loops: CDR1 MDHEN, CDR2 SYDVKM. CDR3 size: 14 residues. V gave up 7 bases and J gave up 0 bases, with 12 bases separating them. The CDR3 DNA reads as TGTGCCAGCACACGTCTTCCGGTGAACACTGAAGCTTTCTTT. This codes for CASTRLPVNTEAFF.

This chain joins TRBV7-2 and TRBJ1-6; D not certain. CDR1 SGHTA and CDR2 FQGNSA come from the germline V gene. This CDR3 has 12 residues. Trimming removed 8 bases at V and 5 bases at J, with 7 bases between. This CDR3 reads CASGSNNSPLHF. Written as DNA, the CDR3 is TGTGCCAGCGGGAGCAATAATTCACCCCTCCACTTT.

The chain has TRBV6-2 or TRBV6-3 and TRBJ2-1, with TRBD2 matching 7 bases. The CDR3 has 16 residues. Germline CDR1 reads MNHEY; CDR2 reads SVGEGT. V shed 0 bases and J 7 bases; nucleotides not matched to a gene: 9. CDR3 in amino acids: CASSYSMGLTGNEQFF. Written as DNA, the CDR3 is TGTGCCAGCAGTTACTCGATGGGACTAACGGGGAATGAGCAGTTCTTC.

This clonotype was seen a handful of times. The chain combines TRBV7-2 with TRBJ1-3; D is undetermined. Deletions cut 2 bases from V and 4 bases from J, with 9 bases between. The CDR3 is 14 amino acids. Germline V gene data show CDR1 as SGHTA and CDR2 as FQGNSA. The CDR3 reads CASSLLLGGNTIYF. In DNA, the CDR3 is TGTGCCAGCAGCTTACTACTTGGGGGAAACACCATATATTTT.

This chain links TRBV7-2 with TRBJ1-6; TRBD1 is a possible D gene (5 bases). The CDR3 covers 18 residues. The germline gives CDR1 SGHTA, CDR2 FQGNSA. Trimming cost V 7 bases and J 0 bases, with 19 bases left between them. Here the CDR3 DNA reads TGTGCCAGCACCCCCCCATCGGGACGGAGCTCCTATAATTCACCCCTCCACTTT. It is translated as CASTPPSGRSSYNSPLHF.

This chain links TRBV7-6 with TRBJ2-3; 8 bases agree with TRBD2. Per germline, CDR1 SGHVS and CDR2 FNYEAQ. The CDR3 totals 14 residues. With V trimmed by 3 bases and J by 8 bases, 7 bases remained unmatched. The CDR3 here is CASSFGGTSGTQYF. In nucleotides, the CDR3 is TGTGCCAGCAGCTTTGGGGGGACTAGTGGTACGCAGTATTTT.